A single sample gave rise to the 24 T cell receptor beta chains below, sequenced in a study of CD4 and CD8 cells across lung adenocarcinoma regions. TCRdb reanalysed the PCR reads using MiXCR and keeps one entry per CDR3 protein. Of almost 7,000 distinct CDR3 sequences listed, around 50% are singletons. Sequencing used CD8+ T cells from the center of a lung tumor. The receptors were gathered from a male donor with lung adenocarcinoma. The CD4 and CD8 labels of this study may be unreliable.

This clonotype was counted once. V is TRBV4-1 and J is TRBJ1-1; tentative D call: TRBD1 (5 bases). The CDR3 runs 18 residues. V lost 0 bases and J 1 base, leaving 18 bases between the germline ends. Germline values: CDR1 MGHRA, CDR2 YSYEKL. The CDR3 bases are TGCGCCAGCAGCCAAGACAAGTGGTCGGGGGGAGAGAACACTGAAGCTTTCTTT. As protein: CASSQDKWSGGENTEAFF.

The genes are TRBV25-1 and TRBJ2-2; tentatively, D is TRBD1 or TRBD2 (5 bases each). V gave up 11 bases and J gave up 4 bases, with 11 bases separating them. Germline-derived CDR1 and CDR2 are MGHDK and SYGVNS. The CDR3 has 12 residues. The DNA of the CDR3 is TGTGCCTCTGGGGACGGCACCGGGGAGCTGTTTTTT. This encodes CASGDGTGELFF. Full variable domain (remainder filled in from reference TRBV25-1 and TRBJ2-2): EADIYQTPRYLVIGTGKKITLECSQTMGHDKMYWYQQDPGMELHLIHYSYGVNSTEKGDLSSESTVSRIRTEHFPLTLESARPSHTSQYLCASGDGTGELFFGEGSRLTVL.

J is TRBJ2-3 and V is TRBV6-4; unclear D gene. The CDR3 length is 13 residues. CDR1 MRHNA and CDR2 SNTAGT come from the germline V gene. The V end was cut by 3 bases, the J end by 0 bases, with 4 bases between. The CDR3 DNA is TGTGCCAGCAGTGAGGCTAGCACAGATACGCAGTATTTT. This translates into CASSEASTDTQYF.

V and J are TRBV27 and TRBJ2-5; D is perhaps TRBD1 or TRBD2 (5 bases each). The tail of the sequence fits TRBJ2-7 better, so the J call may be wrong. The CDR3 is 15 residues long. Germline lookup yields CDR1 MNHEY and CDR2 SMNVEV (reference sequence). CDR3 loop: CASSQAGTTSYEQYF. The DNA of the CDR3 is TGTGCCAGCAGTCAAGCCGGGACGACAAGCTACGAGCAGTACTTC.

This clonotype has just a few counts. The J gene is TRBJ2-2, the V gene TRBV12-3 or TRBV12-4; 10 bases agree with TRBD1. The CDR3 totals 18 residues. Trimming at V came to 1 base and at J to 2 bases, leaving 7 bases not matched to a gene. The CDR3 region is CASSLVRGTGVNTGELFF. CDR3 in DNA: TGTGCCAGCAGTTTAGTACGCGGGACAGGGGTTAACACCGGGGAGCTGTTTTTT.

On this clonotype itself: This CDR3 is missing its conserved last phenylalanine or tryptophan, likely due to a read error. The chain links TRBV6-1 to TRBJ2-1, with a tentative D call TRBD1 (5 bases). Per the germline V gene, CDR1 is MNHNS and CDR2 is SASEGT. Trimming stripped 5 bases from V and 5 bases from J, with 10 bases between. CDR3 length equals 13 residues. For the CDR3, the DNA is TGTGCCAGCAGTAAAGGCAGGGACAATGAGCAGTTCTGC. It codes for CASSKGRDNEQFC.

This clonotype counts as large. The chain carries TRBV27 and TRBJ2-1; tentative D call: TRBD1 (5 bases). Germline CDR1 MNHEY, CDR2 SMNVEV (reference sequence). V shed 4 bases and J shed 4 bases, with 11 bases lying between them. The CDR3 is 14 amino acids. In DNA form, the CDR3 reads TGTGCCAGCAGTTCAACAGCAGGGTACAATGAGCAGTTCTTC. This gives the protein CASSSTAGYNEQFF.

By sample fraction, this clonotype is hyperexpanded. The CDR3 DNA reads TGTGCCAGCGGGGGGACAGGGCCATGGAATGAGCAGTTCTTC. Translated, it gives CASGGTGPWNEQFF. The gene calls are TRBV6-1 and TRBJ2-1, with 9 bases that match TRBD1. Germline loops: CDR1 MNHNS, CDR2 SASEGT. CDR3 length: 14 amino acids. V was pared by 8 bases and J by 7 bases, with 9 bases of the junction left unmatched.

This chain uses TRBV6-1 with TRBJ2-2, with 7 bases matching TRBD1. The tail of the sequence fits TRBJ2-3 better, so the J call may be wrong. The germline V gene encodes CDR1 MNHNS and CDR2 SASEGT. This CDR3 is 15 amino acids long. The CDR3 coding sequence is TGTGCCAGCAGTCGACCGGCTGTGAGCACAGGGGAGCAGTATTTT. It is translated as CASSRPAVSTGEQYF.

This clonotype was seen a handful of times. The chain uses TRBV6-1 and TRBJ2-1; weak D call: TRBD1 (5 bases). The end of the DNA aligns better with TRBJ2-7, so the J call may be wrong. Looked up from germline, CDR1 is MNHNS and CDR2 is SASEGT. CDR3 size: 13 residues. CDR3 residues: CASYRNGYYEQYF. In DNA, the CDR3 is TGTGCCAGCTACAGGAACGGATACTACGAGCAGTACTTC.

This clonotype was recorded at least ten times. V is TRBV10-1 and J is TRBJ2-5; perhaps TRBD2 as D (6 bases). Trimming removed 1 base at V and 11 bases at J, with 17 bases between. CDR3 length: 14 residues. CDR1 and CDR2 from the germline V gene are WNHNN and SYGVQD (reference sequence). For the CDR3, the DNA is TGCGCCAGCAGTGAGTTGCGGGACGACAATGAGCAGTACTTC. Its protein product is CASSELRDDNEQYF.

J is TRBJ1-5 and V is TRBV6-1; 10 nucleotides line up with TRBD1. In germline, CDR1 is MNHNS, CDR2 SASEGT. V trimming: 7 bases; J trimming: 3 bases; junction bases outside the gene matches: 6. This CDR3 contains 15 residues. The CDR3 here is CASTEGQGLNQPQHF. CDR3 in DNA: TGTGCCAGCACCGAGGGACAGGGGCTCAATCAGCCCCAGCATTTT.

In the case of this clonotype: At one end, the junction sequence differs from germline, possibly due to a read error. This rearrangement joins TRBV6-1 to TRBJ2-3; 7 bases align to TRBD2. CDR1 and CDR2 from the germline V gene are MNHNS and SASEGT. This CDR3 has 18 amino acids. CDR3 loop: CASSEMGTGGSDPDTQYF. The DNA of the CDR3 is TGTGCCAGCAGTGAAATGGGGACTGGCGGGAGTGACCCAGATACGCAGTATTTC.

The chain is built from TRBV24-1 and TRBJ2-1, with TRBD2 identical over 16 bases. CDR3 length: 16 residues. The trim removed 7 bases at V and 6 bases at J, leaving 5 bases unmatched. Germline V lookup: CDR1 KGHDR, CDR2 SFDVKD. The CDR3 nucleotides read TGTGCCACCAGGGGGACTAGCGGGAGGGAGGGCAATGAGCAGTTCTTC. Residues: CATRGTSGREGNEQFF.

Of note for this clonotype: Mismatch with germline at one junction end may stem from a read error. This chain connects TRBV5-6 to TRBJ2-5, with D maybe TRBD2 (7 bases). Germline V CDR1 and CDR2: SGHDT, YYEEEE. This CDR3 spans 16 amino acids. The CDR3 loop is CASRVRGGRGQETQYF. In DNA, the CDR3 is TGTGCCAGCAGGGTGAGGGGGGGCCGGGGACAAGAGACGCAGTACTTT.

The CDR3, as DNA: TGTGCCAGCAGCTCCGGGCCTTCGAATGAGCAGTACTTC. Its translation is CASSSGPSNEQYF. The V call is TRBV7-3, the J call TRBJ2-5, with unresolved D. V gave up 4 bases and J gave up 11 bases, with 17 bases separating them. Germline assignment: CDR1 SGHTA and CDR2 FQGTGA. This CDR3 is 13 amino acids long.

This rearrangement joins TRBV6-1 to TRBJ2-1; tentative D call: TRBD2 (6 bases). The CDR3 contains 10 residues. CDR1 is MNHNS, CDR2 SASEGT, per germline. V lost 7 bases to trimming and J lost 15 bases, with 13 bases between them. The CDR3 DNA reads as TGTGCCAGCATCGCCGGGGGACCGTTCTTC. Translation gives CASIAGGPFF.

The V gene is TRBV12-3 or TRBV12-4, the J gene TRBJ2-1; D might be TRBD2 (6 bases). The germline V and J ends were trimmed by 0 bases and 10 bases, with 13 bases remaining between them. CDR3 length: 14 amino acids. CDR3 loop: CASSLALAAYEQFF. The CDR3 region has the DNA TGTGCCAGCAGTTTAGCGTTAGCGGCCTACGAGCAGTTCTTC.

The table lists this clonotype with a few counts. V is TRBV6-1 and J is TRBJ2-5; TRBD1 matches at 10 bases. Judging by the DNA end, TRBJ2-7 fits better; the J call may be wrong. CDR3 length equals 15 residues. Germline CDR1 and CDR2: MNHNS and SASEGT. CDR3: CASSEAGGTGVEQYF. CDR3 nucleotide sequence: TGTGCCAGCAGTGAAGCTGGAGGGACAGGGGTCGAGCAGTACTTC.

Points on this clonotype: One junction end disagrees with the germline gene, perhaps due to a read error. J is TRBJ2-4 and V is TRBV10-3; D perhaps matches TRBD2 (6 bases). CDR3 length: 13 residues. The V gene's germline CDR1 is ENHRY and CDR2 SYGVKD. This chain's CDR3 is CASGDGSKNTQYF. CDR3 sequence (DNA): TGTGCCTCGGGGGATGGAAGCAAAAACACGCAGTATTTC.

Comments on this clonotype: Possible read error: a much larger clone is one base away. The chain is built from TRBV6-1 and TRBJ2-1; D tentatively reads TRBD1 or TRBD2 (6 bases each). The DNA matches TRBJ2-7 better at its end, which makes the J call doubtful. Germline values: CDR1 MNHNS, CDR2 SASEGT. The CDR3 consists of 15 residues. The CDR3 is CASSDEGGRYNEQYF. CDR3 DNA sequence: TGTGCCAGCAGTGACGAAGGGGGGCGATACAATGAGCAGTACTTC.

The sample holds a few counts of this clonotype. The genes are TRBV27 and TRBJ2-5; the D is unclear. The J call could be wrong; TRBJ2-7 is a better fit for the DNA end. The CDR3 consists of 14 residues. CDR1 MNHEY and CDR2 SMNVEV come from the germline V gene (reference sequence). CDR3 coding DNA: TGTGCCAGCAAACCCAGCAACCCTCTGCACGAGCAGTACTTC. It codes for CASKPSNPLHEQYF.

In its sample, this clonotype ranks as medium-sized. CDR3 residues: CASRPQRGNEQFF. Written as DNA, the CDR3 is TGTGCCAGCAGACCCCAACGCGGCAATGAGCAGTTCTTC. The rearrangement joins TRBV6-1 to TRBJ2-1; D gene ambiguous. Trimming cost V 6 bases and J 6 bases, with 12 bases left between them. CDR3 length: 13 amino acids. Germline assignment: CDR1 MNHNS and CDR2 SASEGT.

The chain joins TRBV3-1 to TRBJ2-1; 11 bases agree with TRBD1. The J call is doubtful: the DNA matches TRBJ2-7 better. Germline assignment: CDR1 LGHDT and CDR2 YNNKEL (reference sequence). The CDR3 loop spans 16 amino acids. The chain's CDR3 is CASSHPWGTGGYEQYF. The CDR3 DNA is TGTGCCAGCAGCCACCCCTGGGGGACAGGGGGGTACGAGCAGTACTTC.